This TCR beta chain was sequenced in a study of blood T cell repertoires in COVID-19. TCRdb's table, derived via immunoSEQ multiplex PCR, lists solely in-frame clones and lacks some. The sample shows roughly 76,000 clones, roughly 84% of them seen only once. The CDR3 totals 13 residues. V lost 5 bases and J lost 5, with 9 bases in between. Germline values: CDR1 KGHDR, CDR2 SFDVKD. What was sequenced was peripheral blood. V gene TRBV24-1 combines with J gene TRBJ2-1; a weak D match, TRBD2 (6 bases). The receptor was derived from a woman aged 18-29 years with acute or convalescent COVID-19. The CDR3 DNA reads as TGTGCCACCAGTGTGCGCGGGGACAATGAGCAGTTCTTC. It is translated as CATSVRGDNEQFF.